The clone carrying this T cell receptor (beta chain) was found many times. Its antigen is not known. The sample comes from a study of blood T cells in healthy people across ages. It was with a sample-barcoded 5' primer and a J-beta primer mix that a second PCR of about 6 to 12 cycles was run. Any given sample supplied a minimum of 3 million CDR3-containing paired-end reads. TCRdb used MiXCR to reprocess the 5' RACE reads, holding one entry per CDR3 protein. The table has hundreds of thousands of distinct CDR3 sequences, about 43% seen once. General study points: Among T cells, TCR beta diversity per million cells dropped roughly linearly as age rose. With unsorted PBMCs, a conclusive comparison of naive versus antigen-experienced cells was not possible. Both naive CD4+ cell counts and diversity were greater in long-lived donors than in aged donors.

V lost 2 bases to trimming and J lost 5 bases, with 13 bases between them. The CDR3 extends over 14 amino acids. From germline, CDR1 is MNHEY and CDR2 SVGEGT. This sequence joins TRBV6-2 or TRBV6-3 and TRBJ2-7; D is uncertain. This TCR was recovered from an elderly man in good health. Sequences were obtained from blood. The CDR3 DNA sequence: TGTGCCAGCAGTTACGCCAAGGCGATCAACGAGCAGTACTTC. This codes for CASSYAKAINEQYF.